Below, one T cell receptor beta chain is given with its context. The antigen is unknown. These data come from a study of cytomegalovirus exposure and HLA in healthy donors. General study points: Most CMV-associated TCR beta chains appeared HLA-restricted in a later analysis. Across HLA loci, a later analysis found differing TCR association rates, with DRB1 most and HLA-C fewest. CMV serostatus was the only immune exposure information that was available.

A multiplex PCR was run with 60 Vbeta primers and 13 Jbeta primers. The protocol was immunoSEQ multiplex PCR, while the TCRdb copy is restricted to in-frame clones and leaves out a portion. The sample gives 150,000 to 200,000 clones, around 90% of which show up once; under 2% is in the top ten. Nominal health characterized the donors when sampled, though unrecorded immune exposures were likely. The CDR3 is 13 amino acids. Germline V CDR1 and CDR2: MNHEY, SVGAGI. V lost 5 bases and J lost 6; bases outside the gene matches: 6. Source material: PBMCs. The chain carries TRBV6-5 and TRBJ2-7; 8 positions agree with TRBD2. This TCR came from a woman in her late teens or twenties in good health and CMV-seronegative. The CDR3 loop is CASSGTRGGEQYF. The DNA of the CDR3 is TGTGCCAGCAGTGGGACTAGAGGCGGCGAGCAGTACTTC.